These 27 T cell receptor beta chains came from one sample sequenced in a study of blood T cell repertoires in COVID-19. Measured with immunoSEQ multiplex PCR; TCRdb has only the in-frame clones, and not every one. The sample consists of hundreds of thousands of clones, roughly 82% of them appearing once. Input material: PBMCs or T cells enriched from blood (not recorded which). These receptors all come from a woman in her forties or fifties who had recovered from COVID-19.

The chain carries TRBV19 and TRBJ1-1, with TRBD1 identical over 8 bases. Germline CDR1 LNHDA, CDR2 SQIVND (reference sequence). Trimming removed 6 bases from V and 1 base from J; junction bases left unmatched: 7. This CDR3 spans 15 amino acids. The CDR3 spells CASRIAGTGNTEAFF. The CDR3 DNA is TGTGCCAGTAGAATTGCCGGGACAGGGAACACTGAAGCTTTCTTT.

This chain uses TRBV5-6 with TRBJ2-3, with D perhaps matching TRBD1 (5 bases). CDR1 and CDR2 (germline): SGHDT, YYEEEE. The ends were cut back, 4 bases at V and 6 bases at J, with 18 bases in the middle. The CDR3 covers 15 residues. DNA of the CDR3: TGTGCCAGCAGCCCGGGCTGGTCAGGGTGGGATACGCAGTATTTT. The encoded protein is CASSPGWSGWDTQYF.

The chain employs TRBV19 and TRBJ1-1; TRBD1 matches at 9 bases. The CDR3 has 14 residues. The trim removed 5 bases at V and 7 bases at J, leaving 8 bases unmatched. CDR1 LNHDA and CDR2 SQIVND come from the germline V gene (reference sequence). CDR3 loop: CASSFPQGAGEAFF. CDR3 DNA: TGTGCCAGTAGTTTTCCACAGGGGGCTGGTGAAGCTTTCTTT. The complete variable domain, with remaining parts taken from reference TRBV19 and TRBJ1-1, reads DGGITQSPKYLFRKEGQNVTLSCEQNLNHDAMYWYRQDPGQGLRLIYYSQIVNDFQKGDIAEGYSVSREKKESFPLTVTSAQKNPTAFYLCASSFPQGAGEAFFGQGTRLTVV.

The CDR3 here is CASSMWGLADYEQYF. The CDR3 DNA reads as TGTGCCAGTAGTATGTGGGGCCTAGCGGATTACGAGCAGTACTTC. The rearrangement joins TRBV19 to TRBJ2-7, with 7 nucleotides matching TRBD2. With V trimmed by 3 bases and J by 4 bases, 9 bases remained unmatched. This CDR3 contains 15 residues. CDR1 and CDR2 (germline): LNHDA, SQIVND (reference sequence).

As DNA, the CDR3 is TGTGCCAGCAGCCTCGAACGAGCTAGGGAAGCTTTCTTT. Its protein is CASSLERAREAFF. The chain recombines TRBV11-3 with TRBJ1-1; no clear D. Germline V lookup: CDR1 SGHNT, CDR2 YENEEA. The CDR3 runs to 13 residues. Between the trimmed V and J ends, which lost 5 bases and 8 bases, there was a span of 15 bases. The full variable domain, in which reference TRBV11-3 and TRBJ1-1 provide the parts outside the CDR3, is EAGVVQSPRYKIIEKKQPVAFWCNPISGHNTLYWYLQNLGQGPELLIRYENEEAVDDSQLPKDRFSAERLKGVDSTLKIQPAELGDSAVYLCASSLERAREAFFGQGTRLTVV.

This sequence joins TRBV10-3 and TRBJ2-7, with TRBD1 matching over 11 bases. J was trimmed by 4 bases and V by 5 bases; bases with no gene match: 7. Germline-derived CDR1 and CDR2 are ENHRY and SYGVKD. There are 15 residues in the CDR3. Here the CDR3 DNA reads TGTGCCATCAGTCGCGAGGACAGGGGGCAGTACGAGCAGTACTTC. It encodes CAISREDRGQYEQYF.

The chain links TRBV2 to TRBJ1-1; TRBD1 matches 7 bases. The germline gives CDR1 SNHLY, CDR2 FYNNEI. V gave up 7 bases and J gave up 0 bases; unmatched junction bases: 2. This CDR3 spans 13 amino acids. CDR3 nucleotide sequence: TGTGCCAGCAAAGGACAGGTGAACACTGAAGCTTTCTTT. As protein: CASKGQVNTEAFF.

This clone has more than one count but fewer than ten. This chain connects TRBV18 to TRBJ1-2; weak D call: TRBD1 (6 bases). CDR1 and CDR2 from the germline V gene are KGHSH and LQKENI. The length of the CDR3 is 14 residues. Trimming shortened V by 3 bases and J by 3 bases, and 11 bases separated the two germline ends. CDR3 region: CASSPSTGHYGYTF. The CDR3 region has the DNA TGTGCCAGCTCACCTAGTACAGGGCACTATGGCTACACCTTC. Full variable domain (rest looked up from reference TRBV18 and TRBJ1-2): NAGVMQNPRHLVRRRGQEARLRCSPMKGHSHVYWYRQLPEEGLKFMVYLQKENIIDESGMPKERFSAEFPKEGPSILRIQQVVRGDSAAYFCASSPSTGHYGYTFGSGTRLTVV.

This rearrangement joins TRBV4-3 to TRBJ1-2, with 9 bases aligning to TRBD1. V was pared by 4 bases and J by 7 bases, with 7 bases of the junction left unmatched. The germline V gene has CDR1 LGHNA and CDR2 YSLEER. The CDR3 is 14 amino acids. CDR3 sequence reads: CASSPGQGSGGYTF. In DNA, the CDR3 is TGCGCCAGCAGCCCAGGACAGGGGTCGGGTGGCTACACCTTC.

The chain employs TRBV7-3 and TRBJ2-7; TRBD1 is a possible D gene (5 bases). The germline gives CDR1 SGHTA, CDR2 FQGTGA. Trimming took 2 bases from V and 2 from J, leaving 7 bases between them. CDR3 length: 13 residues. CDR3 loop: CASSLDRAYEQYF. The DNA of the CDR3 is TGTGCCAGCAGCTTAGACAGAGCCTACGAGCAGTACTTC. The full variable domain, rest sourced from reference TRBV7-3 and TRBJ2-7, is GAGVSQTPSNKVTEKGKYVELRCDPISGHTALYWYRQSLGQGPEFLIYFQGTGAADDSGLPNDRFFAVRPEGSVSTLKIQRTERGDSAVYLCASSLDRAYEQYFGPGTRLTVT.

The CDR3: CASSSSWTSGRAMGETQYF. Written as DNA, the CDR3 is TGTGCCAGCAGTTCCTCGTGGACTAGCGGGAGGGCCATGGGGGAGACCCAGTACTTC. The genes are TRBV6-2 or TRBV6-3 and TRBJ2-5; TRBD2 agrees at 15 bases. The V gene end was trimmed by 4 bases and the J gene end by 5 bases; junction bases not matched to a gene: 14. The germline V gene encodes CDR1 MNHEY and CDR2 SVGEGT. The CDR3 spans 19 residues.

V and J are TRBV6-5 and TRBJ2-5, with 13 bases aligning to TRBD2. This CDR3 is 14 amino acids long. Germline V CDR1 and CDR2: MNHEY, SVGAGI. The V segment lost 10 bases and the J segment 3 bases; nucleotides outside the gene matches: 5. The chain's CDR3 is CATSGTSGKETQYF. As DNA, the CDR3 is TGTGCCACCTCCGGGACTAGCGGGAAAGAGACCCAGTACTTC.

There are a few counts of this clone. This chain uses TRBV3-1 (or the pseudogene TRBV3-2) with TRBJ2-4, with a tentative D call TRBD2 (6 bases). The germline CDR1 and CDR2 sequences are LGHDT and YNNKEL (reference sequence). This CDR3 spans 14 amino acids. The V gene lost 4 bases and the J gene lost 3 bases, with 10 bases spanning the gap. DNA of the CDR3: TGTGCCAGCAGCCTCGGGGGAGACAAAAACATTCAGTACTTC. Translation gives CASSLGGDKNIQYF.

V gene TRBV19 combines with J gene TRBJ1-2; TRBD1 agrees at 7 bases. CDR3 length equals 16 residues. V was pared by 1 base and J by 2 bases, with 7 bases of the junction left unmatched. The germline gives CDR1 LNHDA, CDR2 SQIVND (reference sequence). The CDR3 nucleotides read TGTGCCAGTAGTATAGGGGCGGGACAGCTAAACTATGGCTACACCTTC. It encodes CASSIGAGQLNYGYTF.

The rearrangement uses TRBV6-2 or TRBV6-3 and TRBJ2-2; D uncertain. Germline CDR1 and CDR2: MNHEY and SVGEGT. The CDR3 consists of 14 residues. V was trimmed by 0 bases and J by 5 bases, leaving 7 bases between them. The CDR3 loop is CASSYSRRTGELFF. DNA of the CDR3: TGTGCCAGCAGTTACTCGAGGCGGACCGGGGAGCTGTTTTTT.

The CDR3 DNA reads as TGTGCCAGCAGCTTGGGGGCTTTCTCGGACGAGCAGTACTTC. It yields the protein CASSLGAFSDEQYF. The chain joins TRBV27 to TRBJ2-7, with a tentative D call TRBD1 (6 bases). The germline V gene has CDR1 MNHEY and CDR2 SMNVEV (reference sequence). The CDR3 covers 14 residues. The ends were cut back, 6 bases at V and 5 bases at J, with 17 bases in the middle.

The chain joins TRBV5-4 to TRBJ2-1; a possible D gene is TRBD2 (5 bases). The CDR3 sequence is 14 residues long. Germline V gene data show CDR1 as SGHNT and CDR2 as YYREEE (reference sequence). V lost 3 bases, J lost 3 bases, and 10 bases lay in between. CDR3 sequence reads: CASSSRTGYNEQFF. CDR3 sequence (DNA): TGTGCCAGCAGCTCCCGGACTGGCTACAATGAGCAGTTCTTC.

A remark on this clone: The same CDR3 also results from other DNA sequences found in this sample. The CDR3, as DNA: TGTGCCAGCAGCGCACAGGGATCCTCCTACGAGCAGTACTTC. As protein: CASSAQGSSYEQYF. The J gene is TRBJ2-7, the V gene TRBV9; D may be TRBD1 (6 bases). The CDR3 is 14 residues long. Germline lookup yields CDR1 SGDLS and CDR2 YYNGEE. Trimming shortened V by 3 bases and J by 0 bases, and 10 bases separated the two germline ends. The full variable domain, in which reference TRBV9 and TRBJ2-7 provide the parts outside the CDR3, is DSGVTQTPKHLITATGQRVTLRCSPRSGDLSVYWYQQSLDQGLQFLIQYYNGEERAKGNILERFSAQQFPDLHSELNLSSLELGDSALYFCASSAQGSSYEQYFGPGTRLTVT.

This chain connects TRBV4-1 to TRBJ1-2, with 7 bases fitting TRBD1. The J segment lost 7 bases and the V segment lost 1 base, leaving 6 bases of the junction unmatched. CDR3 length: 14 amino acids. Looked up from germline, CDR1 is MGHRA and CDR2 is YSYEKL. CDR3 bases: TGCGCCAGCAGCCAAGCGACAGGGAAGTTTGGCTACACCTTC. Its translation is CASSQATGKFGYTF.

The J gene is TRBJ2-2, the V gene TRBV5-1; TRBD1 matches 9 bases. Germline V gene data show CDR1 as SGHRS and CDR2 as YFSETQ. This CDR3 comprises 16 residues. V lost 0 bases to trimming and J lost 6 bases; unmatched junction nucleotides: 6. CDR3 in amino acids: CASSLDDRGFSGELFF. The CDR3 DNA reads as TGCGCCAGCAGCTTGGATGACAGGGGGTTCTCCGGGGAGCTGTTTTTT.

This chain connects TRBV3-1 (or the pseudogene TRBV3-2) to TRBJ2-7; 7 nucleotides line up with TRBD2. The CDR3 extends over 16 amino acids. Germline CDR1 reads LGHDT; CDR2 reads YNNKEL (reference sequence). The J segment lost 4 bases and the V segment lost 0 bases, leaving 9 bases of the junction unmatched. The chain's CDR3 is CASSQDTGGSVYEQYF. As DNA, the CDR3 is TGTGCCAGCAGCCAAGATACGGGCGGGAGCGTTTACGAGCAGTACTTC.

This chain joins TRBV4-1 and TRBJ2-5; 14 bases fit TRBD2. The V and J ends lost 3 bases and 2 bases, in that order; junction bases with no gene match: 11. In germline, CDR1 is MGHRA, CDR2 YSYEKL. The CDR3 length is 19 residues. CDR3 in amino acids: CASSHPAGTSGGRQETQYF. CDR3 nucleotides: TGCGCCAGCAGCCACCCGGCGGGGACTAGCGGGGGAAGGCAAGAGACCCAGTACTTC.

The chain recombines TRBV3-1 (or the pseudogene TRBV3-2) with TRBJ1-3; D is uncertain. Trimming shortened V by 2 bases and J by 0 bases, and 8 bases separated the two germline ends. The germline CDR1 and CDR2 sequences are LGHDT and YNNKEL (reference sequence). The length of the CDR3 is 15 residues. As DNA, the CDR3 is TGTGCCAGCAGCCAACCGGGGAGCTCTGGAAACACCATATATTTT. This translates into CASSQPGSSGNTIYF.

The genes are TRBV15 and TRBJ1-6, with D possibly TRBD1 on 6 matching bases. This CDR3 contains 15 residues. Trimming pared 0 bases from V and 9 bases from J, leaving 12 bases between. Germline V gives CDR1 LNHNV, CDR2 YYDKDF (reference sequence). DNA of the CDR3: TGTGCCACCAGCAGAGAGGGGGCGCTGGGTTCACCCCTCCACTTT. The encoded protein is CATSREGALGSPLHF.

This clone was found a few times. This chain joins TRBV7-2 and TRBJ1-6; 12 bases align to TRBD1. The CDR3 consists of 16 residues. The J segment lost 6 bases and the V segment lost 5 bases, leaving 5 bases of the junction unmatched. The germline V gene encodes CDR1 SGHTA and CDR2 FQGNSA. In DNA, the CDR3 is TGTGCCAGCAGCAACAGGGACAGGGGGCCTAATTCACCCCTCCACTTT. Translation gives CASSNRDRGPNSPLHF.

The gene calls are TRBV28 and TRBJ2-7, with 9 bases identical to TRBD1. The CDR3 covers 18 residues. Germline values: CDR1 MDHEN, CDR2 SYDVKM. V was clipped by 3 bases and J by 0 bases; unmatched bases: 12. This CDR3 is CASSFPSPLTGGSYEQYF. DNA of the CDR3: TGTGCCAGCAGTTTCCCCTCCCCTCTGACAGGGGGCTCCTACGAGCAGTACTTC.

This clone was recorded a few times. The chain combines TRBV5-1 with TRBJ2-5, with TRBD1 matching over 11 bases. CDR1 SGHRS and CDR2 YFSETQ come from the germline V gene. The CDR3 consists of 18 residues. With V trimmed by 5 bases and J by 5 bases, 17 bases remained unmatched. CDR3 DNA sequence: TGCGCCAGCAGATGGACAGGGGGCGTACTGAGCGCGCTGGAGACCCAGTACTTC. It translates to CASRWTGGVLSALETQYF.